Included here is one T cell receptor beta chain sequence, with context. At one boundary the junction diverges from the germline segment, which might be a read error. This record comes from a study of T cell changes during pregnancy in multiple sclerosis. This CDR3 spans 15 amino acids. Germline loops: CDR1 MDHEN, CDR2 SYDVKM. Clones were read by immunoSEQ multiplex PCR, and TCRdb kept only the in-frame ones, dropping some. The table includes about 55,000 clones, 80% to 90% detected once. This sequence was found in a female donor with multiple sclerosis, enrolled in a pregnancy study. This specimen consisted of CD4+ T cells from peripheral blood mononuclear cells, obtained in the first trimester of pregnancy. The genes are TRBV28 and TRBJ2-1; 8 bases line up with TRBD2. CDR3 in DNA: TGTGCCAGCAGGTTATTTGCGGGAGGCCGTAGCGAGCAGTTCTTC. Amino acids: CASRLFAGGRSEQFF. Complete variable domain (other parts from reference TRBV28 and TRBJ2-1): DVKVTQSSRYLVKRTGEKVFLECVQDMDHENMFWYRQDPGLGLRLIYFSYDVKMKEKGDIPEGYSVSREKKERFSLILESASTNQTSMYLCASRLFAGGRSEQFFGPGTRLTVL.